This T cell receptor (beta chain) was obtained from a study of identical twins. In its sample, this clonotype was seen many times. The antigen remains undetermined. V lost 2 bases and J 2 bases, leaving 10 bases between the germline ends. The CDR3 runs 15 residues. From germline, CDR1 is SGHTA and CDR2 FQGNSA. General observations from the study: Potential partial confounding of zero-insertion analyses by invariant MAIT and iNKT cells was noted. Twin-shared out-of-frame alpha sequences were enriched for low generation probability.

Each cDNA held unique molecular identifiers, and template switching gave it a universal primer site. In TCRdb, the 5' RACE reads were re-called with MiXCR into one record per CDR3 protein. The sample contains just under 550,000 distinct CDR3 sequences, 12% to 15% of which appear only once. Separately, the same data were catalogued under a study of yellow fever vaccine responses in identical twins.

This TCR was sampled from a young woman in good health. The chain uses TRBV7-2 and TRBJ2-1; D uncertain. The material sequenced was CD4+ T cells sorted from blood. The CDR3 DNA reads as TGTGCCAGCAGCTTAAGCTGGGGTGCCTACAATGAGCAGTTCTTC. Its protein product is CASSLSWGAYNEQFF.